This T cell receptor beta chain was sequenced during a study of OX40 agonist ivuxolimab in advanced cancers. Background on the study: Patients undergoing dose escalation presented with hepatocellular carcinoma, melanoma, renal cell or head and neck cancer. The mean age was 60 years, ranging from about 20 to 79, with over 70% of participants male. Broader study findings: Among the lowest levels of clonal expansion were found in partial responders at 0.1-3.0 mg/kg. At 0.1 to 3.0 mg/kg, CD4+ and CD8+ blood T cells expanded clonally by week 6.

Profiling relied on immunoSEQ multiplex PCR, and the TCRdb table lists in-frame clones only, not all of them. This sample has about 69,000 clones, with 87% found just once. As for this clone: What it binds is not known.

This CDR3 is built from 18 residues. With 1 base clipped from V and 2 bases from J, the junction kept 5 bases outside the gene matches. From germline, CDR1 is LNHDA and CDR2 SQIVND (reference sequence). Here the sequenced sample was CD4+ or CD8+ T cells sorted from blood, taken in a trial of the OX40 agonist ivuxolimab. The chain uses TRBV19 and TRBJ2-6, with 10 nucleotides matching TRBD2. This clonotype was obtained from an adult with an advanced solid tumor such as melanoma, head and neck, liver or kidney cancer. CDR3 nucleotide sequence: TGTGCCAGTAGTATAGGGGCACTAGCGGGAACTGGGGCCAACGTCCTGACTTTC. As protein: CASSIGALAGTGANVLTF.